The T cell receptor beta chain under discussion was sequenced for a study of blood T cell repertoires in COVID-19. Across the study: The origin of the acute and convalescent COVID-19 samples was the United States, Italy and Spain. The cDNA or gDNA used as material had been derived from T cells, B-cell-depleted T cells, or PBMCs.

During active infection, Seattle patients enrolled and were then monitored through disease. The CDR3 contains 16 residues. V gave up 2 bases and J gave up 4 bases, with 16 bases separating them. Germline CDR1 reads LGHNA; CDR2 reads YSLEER. Data came from immunoSEQ multiplex PCR; TCRdb stores just in-frame clones and leaves some out. The sample consists of around 260,000 clones, 80% to 85% of them appearing once. The source is a person aged 65-85 years with COVID-19, enrolled during active disease. The sample was peripheral blood. The chain has TRBV4-3 and TRBJ2-3; D perhaps matches TRBD1 (5 bases). The CDR3 here is CASSQSGQGSADTQYF. DNA for the CDR3: TGCGCCAGCAGCCAATCGGGCCAGGGTTCGGCAGATACGCAGTATTTT.